Below, 8 T cell receptor beta chains from the same sample are listed, as sequenced in a study of blood T cells in healthy people across ages. A second PCR of roughly 6 to 12 cycles used a sample-barcoded 5' primer and a J-beta primer mix. TCRdb redid the calling of the 5' RACE reads with MiXCR, one entry per CDR3 protein. The sample consists of approximately 1.5 million distinct CDR3 sequences, roughly 43% of them appearing once. The sample taken for sequencing was blood. The receptors were sampled from a woman aged 18-29 years in good health.

The genes are TRBV24-1 and TRBJ2-5, with TRBD2 identical over 7 bases. The CDR3 extends over 15 amino acids. The germline V gene has CDR1 KGHDR and CDR2 SFDVKD. V lost 4 bases, J lost 0 bases, and 4 bases stayed unmatched. CDR3 sequence reads: CATSEARGYQETQYF. The CDR3 DNA sequence: TGTGCCACCAGTGAAGCGCGGGGGTACCAAGAGACCCAGTACTTC.

The genes are TRBV28 and TRBJ2-1; 10 bases map to TRBD2. Germline lookup yields CDR1 MDHEN and CDR2 SYDVKM. CDR3 length: 15 amino acids. V lost 8 bases, J lost 4 bases, and 8 bases stayed unmatched. In DNA, the CDR3 is TGTGCCAGCGGTATAGGGACTAGCGCGTACAATGAGCAGTTCTTC. Amino acid sequence: CASGIGTSAYNEQFF.

A few counts support this clonotype. V usage is TRBV4-2 and J usage is TRBJ2-7; TRBD2 is a possible D gene (5 bases). Trimming left V 0 bases short and J 7 bases short, with 19 bases between. Germline CDR1 is LGHNA and CDR2 is YNFKEQ. CDR3 length: 16 residues. The CDR3: CASSQESGRSYNEQYF. The CDR3 nucleotides are TGTGCCAGCAGCCAAGAGAGCGGACGGTCCTACAATGAGCAGTACTTC.

This clonotype was picked up one time. DNA of the CDR3: TGTGCCAGCAGCCAAGGGTCAGGTAACACCGGGGAGCTGTTTTTT. This sequence encodes CASSQGSGNTGELFF. The chain uses TRBV3-1 and TRBJ2-2; D is ambiguous. Per the germline V gene, CDR1 is LGHDT and CDR2 is YNNKEL (reference sequence). The CDR3 extends over 15 amino acids. The ends were cut back, 1 base at V and 2 bases at J, with 8 bases in the middle.

V and J are TRBV6-5 and TRBJ2-3; 7 positions agree with TRBD2. This CDR3 is 16 amino acids long. Germline V gene data show CDR1 as MNHEY and CDR2 as SVGAGI. V lost 2 bases to trimming and J lost 5 bases; unmatched junction nucleotides: 10. CDR3 bases: TGTGCCAGCAGTTACCTGCCGGGAGGACTTGGAGATACGCAGTATTTT. It codes for CASSYLPGGLGDTQYF.

In nucleotides, the CDR3 is TGCAGCGCCACGGGTGAAACCGCCGGAGTCAGTGGCTACGAGCAGTACTTC. The encoded protein is CSATGETAGVSGYEQYF. The rearrangement uses TRBV20-1 and TRBJ2-5, with unresolved D. The DNA end is a closer match to TRBJ2-7, so the J assignment may be wrong. CDR3 length: 17 residues. The V gene's germline CDR1 is DFQATT and CDR2 SNEGSKA (reference sequence).

The chain recombines TRBV9 with TRBJ1-2, with D possibly being TRBD1 (5 bases). The V gene lost 2 bases and the J gene lost 5 bases, with 13 bases spanning the gap. The CDR3 has 14 amino acids. Germline V CDR1 and CDR2: SGDLS, YYNGEE. The CDR3 DNA follows: TGTGCCAGCAGCGTGGGGACTGTCTCATATGGCTACACCTTC. Its protein is CASSVGTVSYGYTF.

V is TRBV20-1 and J is TRBJ2-1; weak D call: TRBD2 (6 bases). The germline V gene has CDR1 DFQATT and CDR2 SNEGSKA (reference sequence). CDR3 size: 12 residues. Trimming removed 1 base from V and 12 bases from J, with 13 bases in between. This CDR3 is CSARAVAGWQFF. CDR3 coding DNA: TGCAGTGCTAGAGCTGTCGCGGGGTGGCAGTTCTTC.